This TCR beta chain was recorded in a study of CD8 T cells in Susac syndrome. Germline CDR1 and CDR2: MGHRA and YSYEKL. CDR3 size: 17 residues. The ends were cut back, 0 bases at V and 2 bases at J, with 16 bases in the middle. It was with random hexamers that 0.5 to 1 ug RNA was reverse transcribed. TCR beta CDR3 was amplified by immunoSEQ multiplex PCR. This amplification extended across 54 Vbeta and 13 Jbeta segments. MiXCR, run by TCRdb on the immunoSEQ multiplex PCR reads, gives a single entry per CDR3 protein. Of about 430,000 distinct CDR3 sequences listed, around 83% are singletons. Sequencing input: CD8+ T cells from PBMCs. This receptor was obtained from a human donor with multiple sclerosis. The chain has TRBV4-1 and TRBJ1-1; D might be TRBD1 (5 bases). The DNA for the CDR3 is TGCGCCAGCAGCCAAGAGGAGGCAGGGAGGCTAAACACTGAAGCTTTCTTT. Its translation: CASSQEEAGRLNTEAFF.